This T cell receptor (beta chain) was observed in a study of blood T cell repertoires in COVID-19. Across the whole study: Sources were T cells, B-cell-depleted T cells, or PBMCs; the material itself was cDNA or gDNA.

Per the authors' pipeline: It was from reference gene primer amplification that nucleated cell counts were estimated. Using immunoSEQ multiplex PCR, the repertoire was profiled, and TCRdb retains in-frame clones only, with some absent. D and trimming were read from the DNA, whereas the V and J calls and clone size are those reported in that table. The repertoire holds 150,000 to 200,000 clones, with 85% to 95% as singletons. CDR1 and CDR2 from the germline V gene are MNHEY and SMNVEV (reference sequence). The V end was cut by 3 bases, the J end by 4 bases, with 15 bases between. The CDR3 runs 15 residues.

The chain links TRBV27 to TRBJ1-1; D ambiguous. The TCR comes from a man under 40 with COVID-19, enrolled during active disease. The sequencing sample was made of peripheral blood. The CDR3 reads CASSLYKGPGTEAFF. Here the CDR3 DNA reads TGTGCCAGCAGTTTGTATAAAGGTCCGGGCACTGAAGCTTTCTTT.